The sequence of this TCR beta chain was determined in a study of tumor-infiltrating lymphocytes in oesophageal squamous cell carcinoma. TCRdb analysed the PCR reads with MiXCR anew, one entry per CDR3 protein. The sample has about 24,000 distinct CDR3 sequences, 38% seen once. Source material: esophageal tumor tissue. This receptor was identified in a male donor with esophageal squamous cell carcinoma.

The CDR3 bases are TGTGCCAGCAGCGTTGAATATCGGGGGGGACAAGAGACCCAGTACTTC. The encoded protein is CASSVEYRGGQETQYF. This chain connects TRBV9 to TRBJ2-5; TRBD2 aligns across 8 bases. The CDR3 consists of 16 residues. V shed 2 bases, J shed 2 bases, and the junction held 8 bases outside the gene matches. Germline-derived CDR1 and CDR2 are SGDLS and YYNGEE.